This TCR beta chain was found in a study of blood T cell repertoires in COVID-19. About the study: Acute-phase and convalescent COVID-19 samples originated in the United States, Italy and Spain. T cells, B-cell-depleted T cells, or PBMCs supplied cDNA or gDNA.

Per the authors' pipeline: Amplification of reference gene primers was used by the study to estimate nucleated cell counts. Some clones are missing from TCRdb's copy, which holds only in-frame ones; the method was immunoSEQ multiplex PCR. V and J calls and clone size come straight from that table; D and trimming were deduced from the DNA. This table has around 220,000 clones, around 86% appearing once. Seattle cases were enrolled at active infection and followed longitudinally. CDR3 length equals 14 residues. The ends were cut back, 7 bases at V and 0 bases at J, with 10 bases in the middle. CDR1 SNHLY and CDR2 FYNNEI come from the germline V gene.

Material for sequencing was peripheral blood. The chain links TRBV2 to TRBJ1-5; TRBD1 might be the D (6 bases). This TCR derives from a woman over 75 with COVID-19, enrolled during active disease. The DNA for the CDR3 is TGTGCCAGCACTAGACAGGATAGCAATCAGCCCCAGCATTTT. Translating it yields CASTRQDSNQPQHF.